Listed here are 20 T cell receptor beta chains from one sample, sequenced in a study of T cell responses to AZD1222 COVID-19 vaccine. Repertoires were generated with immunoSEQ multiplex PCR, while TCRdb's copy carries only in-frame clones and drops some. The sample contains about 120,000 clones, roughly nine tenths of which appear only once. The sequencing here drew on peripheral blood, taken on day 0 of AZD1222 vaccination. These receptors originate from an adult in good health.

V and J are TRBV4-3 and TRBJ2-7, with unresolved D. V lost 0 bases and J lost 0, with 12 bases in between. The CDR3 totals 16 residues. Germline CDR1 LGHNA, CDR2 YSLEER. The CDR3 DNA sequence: TGCGCCAGCAGCCAAGAAGGCCTGGCTTTCTCCTACGAGCAGTACTTC. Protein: CASSQEGLAFSYEQYF.

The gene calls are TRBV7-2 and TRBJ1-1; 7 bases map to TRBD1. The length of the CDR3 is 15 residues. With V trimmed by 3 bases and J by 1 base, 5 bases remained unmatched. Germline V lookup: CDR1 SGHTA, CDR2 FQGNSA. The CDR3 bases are TGTGCCAGCAGCTTGGGGGGACAGAGGAACACTGAAGCTTTCTTT. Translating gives CASSLGGQRNTEAFF. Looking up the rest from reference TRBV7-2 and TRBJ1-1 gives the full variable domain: GAGVSQSPSNKVTEKGKDVELRCDPISGHTALYWYRQSLGQGLEFLIYFQGNSAPDKSGLPSDRFSAERTGGSVSTLTIQRTQQEDSAVYLCASSLGGQRNTEAFFGQGTRLTVV.

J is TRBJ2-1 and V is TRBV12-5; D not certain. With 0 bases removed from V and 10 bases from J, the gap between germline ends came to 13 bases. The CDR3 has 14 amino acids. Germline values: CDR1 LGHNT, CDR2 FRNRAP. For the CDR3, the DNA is TGTGCTAGTGGTTTGGTTTGGCCGGCTGGAGAGCAGTTCTTC. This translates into CASGLVWPAGEQFF.

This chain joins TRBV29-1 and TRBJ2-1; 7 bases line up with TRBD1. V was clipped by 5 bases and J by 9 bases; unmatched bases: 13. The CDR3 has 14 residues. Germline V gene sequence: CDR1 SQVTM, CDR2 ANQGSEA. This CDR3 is CSVPGTERVSEQFF. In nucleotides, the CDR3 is TGCAGCGTTCCCGGGACAGAGAGAGTTTCTGAGCAGTTCTTC.

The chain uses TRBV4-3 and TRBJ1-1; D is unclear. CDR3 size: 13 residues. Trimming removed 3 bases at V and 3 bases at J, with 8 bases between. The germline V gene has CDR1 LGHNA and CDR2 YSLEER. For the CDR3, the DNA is TGCGCCAGCAGCCAGGAGGAAGACACTGAAGCTTTCTTT. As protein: CASSQEEDTEAFF.

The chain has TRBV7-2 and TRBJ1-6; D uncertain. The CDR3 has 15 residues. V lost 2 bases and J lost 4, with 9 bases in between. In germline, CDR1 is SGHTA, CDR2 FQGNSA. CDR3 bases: TGTGCCAGCAGCTTATCTGGGCAGTATAATTCACCCCTCCACTTT. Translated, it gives CASSLSGQYNSPLHF.

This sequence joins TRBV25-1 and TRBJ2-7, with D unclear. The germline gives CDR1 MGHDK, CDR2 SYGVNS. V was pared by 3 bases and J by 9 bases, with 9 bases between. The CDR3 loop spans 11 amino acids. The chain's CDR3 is CASSEKGRQYF. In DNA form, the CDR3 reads TGTGCCAGCAGTGAGAAGGGTCGGCAGTACTTC.

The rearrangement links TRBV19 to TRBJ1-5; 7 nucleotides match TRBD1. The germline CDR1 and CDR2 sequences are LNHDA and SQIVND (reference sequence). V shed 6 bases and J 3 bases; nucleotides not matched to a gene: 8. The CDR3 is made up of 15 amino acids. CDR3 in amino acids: CASRGIGQANQPQHF. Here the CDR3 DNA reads TGTGCCAGTAGAGGAATAGGACAGGCCAATCAGCCCCAGCATTTT.

The CDR3 DNA follows: TGTGCCAGCAGTTTACAGGGGGACAATCAGCCCCAGCATTTT. Its translation: CASSLQGDNQPQHF. The chain employs TRBV27 and TRBJ1-5; the match to TRBD1 covers 7 bases. The CDR3 has 14 amino acids. Germline CDR1 and CDR2: MNHEY and SMNVEV (reference sequence). V lost 2 bases and J lost 3; bases outside the gene matches: 1.

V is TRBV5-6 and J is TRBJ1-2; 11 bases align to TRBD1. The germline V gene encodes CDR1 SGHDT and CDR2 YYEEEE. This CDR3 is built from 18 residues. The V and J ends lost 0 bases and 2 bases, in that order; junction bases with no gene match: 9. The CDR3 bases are TGTGCCAGCAGCTTGGAAAGGACAGGGGGCTTCTCGAACTATGGCTACACCTTC. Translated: CASSLERTGGFSNYGYTF.

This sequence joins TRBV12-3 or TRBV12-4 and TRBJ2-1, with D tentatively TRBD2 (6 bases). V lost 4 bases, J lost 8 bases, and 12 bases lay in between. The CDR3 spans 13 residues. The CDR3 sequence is CASSSRLEYEQFF. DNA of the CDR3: TGTGCCAGCAGTTCCCGACTAGAGTATGAGCAGTTCTTC.

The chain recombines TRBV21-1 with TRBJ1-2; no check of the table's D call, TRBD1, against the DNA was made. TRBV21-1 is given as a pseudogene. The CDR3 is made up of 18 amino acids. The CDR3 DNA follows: TGTGCCAGCAGCAGACCCGGGACAGGGGGTGCCTTACCTCATAGCTACACCTTC. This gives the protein CASSRPGTGGALPHSYTF.

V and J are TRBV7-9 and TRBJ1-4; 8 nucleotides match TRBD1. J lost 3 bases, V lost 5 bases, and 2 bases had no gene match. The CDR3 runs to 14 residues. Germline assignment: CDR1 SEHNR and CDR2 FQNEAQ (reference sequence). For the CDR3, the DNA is TGTGCCAGCAGCCGACAGGGGTCTAATGAAAAACTGTTTTTT. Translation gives CASSRQGSNEKLFF.

The CDR3: CAWSLPTGLNTGELFF. CDR3 sequence (DNA): TGTGCCTGGAGTCTCCCGACAGGGTTGAACACCGGGGAGCTGTTTTTT. The rearrangement uses TRBV30 and TRBJ2-2, with 7 bases fitting TRBD1. The V segment lost 2 bases and the J segment 1 base; nucleotides outside the gene matches: 7. The CDR3 length is 16 residues. From germline, CDR1 is GTSNPN and CDR2 SVGIG (reference sequence). Based on the CDR3 plus reference TRBV30 and TRBJ2-2, the full variable domain is SQTIHQWPATLVQPVGSPLSLECTVEGTSNPNLYWYRQAAGRGLQLLFYSVGIGQISSEVPQNLSASRPQDRQFILSSKKLLLSDSGFYLCAWSLPTGLNTGELFFGEGSRLTVL.

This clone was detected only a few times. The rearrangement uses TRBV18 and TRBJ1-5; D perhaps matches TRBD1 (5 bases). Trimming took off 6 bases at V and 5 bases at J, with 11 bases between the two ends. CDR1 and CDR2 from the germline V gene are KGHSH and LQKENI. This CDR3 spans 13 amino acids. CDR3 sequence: CASSWDRDQPQHF. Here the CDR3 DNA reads TGTGCCAGCTCCTGGGACCGGGATCAGCCCCAGCATTTT.

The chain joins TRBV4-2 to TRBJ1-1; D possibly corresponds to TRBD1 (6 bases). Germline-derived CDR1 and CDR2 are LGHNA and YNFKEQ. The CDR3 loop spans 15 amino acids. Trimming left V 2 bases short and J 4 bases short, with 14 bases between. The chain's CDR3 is CASSQQGPWSTEAFF. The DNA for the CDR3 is TGTGCCAGCAGCCAACAGGGGCCGTGGTCCACTGAAGCTTTCTTT.

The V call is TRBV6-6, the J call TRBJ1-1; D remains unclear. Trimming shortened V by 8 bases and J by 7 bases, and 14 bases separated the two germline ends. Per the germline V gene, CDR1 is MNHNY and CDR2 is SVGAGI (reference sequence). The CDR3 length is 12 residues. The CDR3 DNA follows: TGTGCCAGCGGGGAAATCCTTAATGAAGCTTTCTTT. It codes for CASGEILNEAFF.

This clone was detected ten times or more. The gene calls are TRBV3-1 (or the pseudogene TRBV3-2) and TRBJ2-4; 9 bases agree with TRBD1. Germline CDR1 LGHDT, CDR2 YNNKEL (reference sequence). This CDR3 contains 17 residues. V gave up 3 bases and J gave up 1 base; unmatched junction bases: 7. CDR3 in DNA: TGTGCCAGCAGCCAGAGCCGGACAGGGGATGCCAAAAACATTCAGTACTTC. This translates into CASSQSRTGDAKNIQYF.

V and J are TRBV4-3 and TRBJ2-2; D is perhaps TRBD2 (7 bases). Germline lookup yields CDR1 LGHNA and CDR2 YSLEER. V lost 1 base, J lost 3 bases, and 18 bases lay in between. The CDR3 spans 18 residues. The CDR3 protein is CASSQVPPGGGDTGELFF. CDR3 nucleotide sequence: TGCGCCAGCAGCCAAGTTCCCCCTGGCGGGGGCGACACCGGGGAGCTGTTTTTT.

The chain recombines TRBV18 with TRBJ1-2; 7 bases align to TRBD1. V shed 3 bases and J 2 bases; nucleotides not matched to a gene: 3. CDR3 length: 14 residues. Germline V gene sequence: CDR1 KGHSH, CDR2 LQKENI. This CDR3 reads CASSPTTGNYGYTF. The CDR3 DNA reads TGTGCCAGCTCACCTACGACAGGGAACTATGGCTACACCTTC. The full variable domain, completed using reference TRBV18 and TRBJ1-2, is NAGVMQNPRHLVRRRGQEARLRCSPMKGHSHVYWYRQLPEEGLKFMVYLQKENIIDESGMPKERFSAEFPKEGPSILRIQQVVRGDSAAYFCASSPTTGNYGYTFGSGTRLTVV.